This TCR beta chain came from a study of Graves' ophthalmopathy and Graves' hyperthyroidism. About the research overall: Ahead of any treatment, peripheral blood was obtained at the initial diagnosis. Study conclusions and caveats: A majority of expanded thyroid clonotypes exceeding 0.001 frequency were likewise present in blood.

RNA transcripts were the template, and TCR beta CDR3 regions were amplified from them. Amplification began with first-round RT-PCR using HTBI primers, then second-round multiplex PCR was performed. MiXCR, run by TCRdb on the multiplex PCR reads, gives a single entry per CDR3 protein. The sample shows about 620,000 distinct CDR3 sequences, about a fifth of them seen only once. V was shortened by 2 bases and J by 0 bases, with 20 bases between the two germline ends. CDR3 length: 18 residues. Where ophthalmopathy was absent within 18 months of follow-up, hyperthyroidism was stable. New diagnoses, under 2 months' duration, and ages 18 to 65 characterized the hyperthyroidism patients. This clonotype was seen ten or more times. What it recognizes is unknown.

The sample taken for sequencing was peripheral blood. V is TRBV12-3 or TRBV12-4 and J is TRBJ2-7, with unresolved D. The sequence derives from a woman aged 18-29 years with stable Graves' hyperthyroidism. Some clones in this sample may be carry-over from other donors' samples. The CDR3 loop reads CASSLPRPPTAASYEQYF. The CDR3 DNA reads as TGTGCCAGCAGTTTACCCCGCCCGCCGACGGCGGCCTCCTACGAGCAGTACTTC.